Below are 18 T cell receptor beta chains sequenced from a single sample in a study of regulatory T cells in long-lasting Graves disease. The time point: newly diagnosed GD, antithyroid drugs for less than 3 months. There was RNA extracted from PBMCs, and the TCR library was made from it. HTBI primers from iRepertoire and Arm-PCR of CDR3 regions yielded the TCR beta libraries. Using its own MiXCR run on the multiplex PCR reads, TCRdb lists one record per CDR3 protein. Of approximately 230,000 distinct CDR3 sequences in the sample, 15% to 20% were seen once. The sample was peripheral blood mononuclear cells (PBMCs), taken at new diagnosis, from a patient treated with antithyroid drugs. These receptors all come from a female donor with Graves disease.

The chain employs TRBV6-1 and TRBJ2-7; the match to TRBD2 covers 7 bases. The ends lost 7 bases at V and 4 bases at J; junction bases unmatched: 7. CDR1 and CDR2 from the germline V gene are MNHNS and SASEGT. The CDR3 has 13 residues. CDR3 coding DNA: TGTGCCAGCAAGCGGGGCGGGAGTTACGAGCAGTACTTC. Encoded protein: CASKRGGSYEQYF.

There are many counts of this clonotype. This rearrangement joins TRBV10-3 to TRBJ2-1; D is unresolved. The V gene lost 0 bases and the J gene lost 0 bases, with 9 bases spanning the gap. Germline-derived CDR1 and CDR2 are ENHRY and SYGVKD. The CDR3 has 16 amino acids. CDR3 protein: CAISESLSVSYNEQFF. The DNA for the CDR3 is TGTGCCATCAGTGAGTCTCTCTCAGTCTCCTACAATGAGCAGTTCTTC.

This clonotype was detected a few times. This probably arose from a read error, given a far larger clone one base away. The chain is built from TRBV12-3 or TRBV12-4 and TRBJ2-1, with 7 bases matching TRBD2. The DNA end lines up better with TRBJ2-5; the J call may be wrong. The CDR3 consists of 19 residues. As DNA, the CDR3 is TGTGCCAGCAGTTTAGTCCTGGCGGGAGCATGTCTTGGCCAAGAGACCCAGTACTTC. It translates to CASSLVLAGACLGQETQYF.

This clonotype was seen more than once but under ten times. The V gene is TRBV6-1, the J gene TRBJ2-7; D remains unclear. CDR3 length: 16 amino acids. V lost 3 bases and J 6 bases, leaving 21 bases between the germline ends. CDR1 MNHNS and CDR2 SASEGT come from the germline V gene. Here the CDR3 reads CASSDLIITEMSEQYF. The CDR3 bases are TGTGCCAGCAGTGACCTTATAATAACGGAGATGAGCGAGCAGTACTTC.

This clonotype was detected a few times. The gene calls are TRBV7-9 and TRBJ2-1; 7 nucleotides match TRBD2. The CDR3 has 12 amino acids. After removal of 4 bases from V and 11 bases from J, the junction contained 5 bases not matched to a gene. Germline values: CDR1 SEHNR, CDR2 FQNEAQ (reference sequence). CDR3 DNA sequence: TGTGCCAGCAGCTCCGGCGGGAGCCAGCAGTTCTTC. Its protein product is CASSSGGSQQFF. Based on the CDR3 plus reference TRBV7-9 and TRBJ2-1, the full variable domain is DTGVSQNPRHKITKRGQNVTFRCDPISEHNRLYWYRQTLGQGPEFLTYFQNEAQLEKSRLLSDRFSAERPKGSFSTLEIQRTEQGDSAMYLCASSSGGSQQFFGPGTRLTVL.

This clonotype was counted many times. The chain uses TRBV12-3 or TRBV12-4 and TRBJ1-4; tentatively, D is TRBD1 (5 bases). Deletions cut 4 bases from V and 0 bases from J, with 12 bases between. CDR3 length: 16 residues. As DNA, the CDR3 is TGTGCCAGCAGTTGGGGGTCCCCTTCAACTAATGAAAAACTGTTTTTT. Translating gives CASSWGSPSTNEKLFF.

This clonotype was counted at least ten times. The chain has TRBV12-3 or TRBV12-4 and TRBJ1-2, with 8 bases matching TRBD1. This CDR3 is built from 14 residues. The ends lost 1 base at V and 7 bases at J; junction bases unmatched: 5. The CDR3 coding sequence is TGTGCCAGCAGTTTAGACAGGGGGAGGAGTGGCTACACCTTC. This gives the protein CASSLDRGRSGYTF.

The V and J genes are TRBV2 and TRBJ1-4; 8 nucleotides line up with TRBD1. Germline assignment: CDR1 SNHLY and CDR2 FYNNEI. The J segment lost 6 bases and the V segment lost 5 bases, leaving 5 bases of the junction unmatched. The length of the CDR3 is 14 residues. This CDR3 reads CASSRQGADEKLFF. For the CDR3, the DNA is TGTGCCAGCAGTCGTCAGGGGGCGGATGAAAAACTGTTTTTT.

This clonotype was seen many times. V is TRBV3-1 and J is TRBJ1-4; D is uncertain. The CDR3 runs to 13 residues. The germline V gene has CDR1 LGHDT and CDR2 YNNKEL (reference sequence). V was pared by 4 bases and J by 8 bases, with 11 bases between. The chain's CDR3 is CASSLTQNEKLFF. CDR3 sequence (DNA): TGTGCCAGCAGCCTCACCCAAAACGAAAAACTGTTTTTT.

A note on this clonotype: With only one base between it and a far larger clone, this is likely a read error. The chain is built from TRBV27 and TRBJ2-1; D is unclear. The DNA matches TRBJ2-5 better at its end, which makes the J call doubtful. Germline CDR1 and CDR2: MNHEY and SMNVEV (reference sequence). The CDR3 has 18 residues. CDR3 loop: CASSLYPGRQLSQEAQYF. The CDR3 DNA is TGTGCCAGCAGTTTATACCCCGGCAGGCAGTTGTCTCAAGAGGCCCAGTACTTC.

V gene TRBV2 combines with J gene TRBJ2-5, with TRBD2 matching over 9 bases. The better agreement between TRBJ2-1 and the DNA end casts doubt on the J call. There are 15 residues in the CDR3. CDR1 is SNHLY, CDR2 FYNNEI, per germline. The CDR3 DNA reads TGTGCCAGCAGTGACCCCGCGGGAGGGCGCCATGAGCAGTTCTTC. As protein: CASSDPAGGRHEQFF.

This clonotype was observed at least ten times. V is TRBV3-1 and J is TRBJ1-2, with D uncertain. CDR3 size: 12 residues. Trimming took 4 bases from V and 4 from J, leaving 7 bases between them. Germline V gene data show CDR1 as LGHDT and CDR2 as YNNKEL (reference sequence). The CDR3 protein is CASSPEGYGYTF. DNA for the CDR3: TGTGCCAGCAGCCCGGAGGGCTATGGCTACACCTTC.

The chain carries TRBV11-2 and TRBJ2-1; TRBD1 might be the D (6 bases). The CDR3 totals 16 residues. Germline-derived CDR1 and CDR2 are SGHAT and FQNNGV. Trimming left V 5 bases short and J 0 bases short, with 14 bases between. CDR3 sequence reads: CASSPAGTLSYNEQFF. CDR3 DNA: TGTGCCAGCAGCCCTGCCGGGACACTCTCCTACAATGAGCAGTTCTTC.

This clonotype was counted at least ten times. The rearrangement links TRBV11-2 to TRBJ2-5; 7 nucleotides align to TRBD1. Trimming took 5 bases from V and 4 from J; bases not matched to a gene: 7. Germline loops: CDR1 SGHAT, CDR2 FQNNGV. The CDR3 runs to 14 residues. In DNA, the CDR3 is TGTGCCAGCAGCCCACGACAGGGACGAGAGACCCAGTACTTC. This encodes CASSPRQGRETQYF.

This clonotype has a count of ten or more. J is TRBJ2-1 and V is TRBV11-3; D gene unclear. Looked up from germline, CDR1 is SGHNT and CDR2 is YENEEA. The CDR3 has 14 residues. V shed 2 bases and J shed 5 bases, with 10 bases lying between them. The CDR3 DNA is TGTGCCAGCAGCTTACCGGGCCCACACAATGAGCAGTTCTTC. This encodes CASSLPGPHNEQFF.

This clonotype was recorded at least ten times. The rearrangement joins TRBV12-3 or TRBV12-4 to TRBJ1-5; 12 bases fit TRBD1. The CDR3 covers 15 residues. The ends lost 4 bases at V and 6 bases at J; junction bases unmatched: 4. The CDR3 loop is CASSSGQGASQPQHF. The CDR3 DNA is TGTGCCAGCAGTTCGGGACAGGGGGCGAGTCAGCCCCAGCATTTT.

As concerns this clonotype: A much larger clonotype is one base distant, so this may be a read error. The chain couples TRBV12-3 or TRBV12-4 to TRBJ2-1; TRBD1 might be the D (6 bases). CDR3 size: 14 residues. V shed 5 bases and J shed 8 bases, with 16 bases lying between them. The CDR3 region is CASSPGAGVDEQFF. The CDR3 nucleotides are TGTGCCAGCAGTCCCGGGGCAGGGGTGGATGAGCAGTTCTTC.

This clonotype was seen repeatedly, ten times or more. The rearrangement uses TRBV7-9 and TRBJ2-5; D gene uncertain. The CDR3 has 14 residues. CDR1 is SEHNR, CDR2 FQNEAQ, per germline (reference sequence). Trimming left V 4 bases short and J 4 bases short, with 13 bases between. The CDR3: CASSSPGLGETQYF. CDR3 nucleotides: TGTGCCAGCAGCTCCCCCGGTCTGGGAGAGACCCAGTACTTC.